The T cell receptor (beta chain) described here comes from a study of shared clonotypes between healthy human individuals. General study findings and limits: Genetic and exposure-history diversity was limited by the small donor number. Naive CD4 clonotype sharing across a few donors was approximately 5.2%.

This clone was counted a single time. Its antigen is not known. In the CD4+ fraction, cells were divided into CD45RA+ naive and CD45RA-negative memory subsets. V lost 6 bases, J lost 3 bases, and 15 bases lay in between. The CDR3 is made up of 15 amino acids. Germline V lookup: CDR1 SNHLY, CDR2 FYNNEI. TCRdb keeps only in-frame clones here, not all; method: immunoSEQ multiplex PCR. The table includes about 1.5 million clones, 95% to 97% detected once. The sequencing input was naive CD4+ T cells sorted from blood. Subset reported: CD45RA+ positively selected. The receptor was derived from a young man in good health. The chain uses TRBV2 and TRBJ2-4; D is perhaps TRBD2 (6 bases). CDR3 DNA: TGTGCCAGCAGCCCGGGGGAGAGAGTCAAAAACATTCAGTACTTC. Protein sequence: CASSPGERVKNIQYF.